This record concerns one T cell receptor (beta chain) sequence. Its matching antigen is unknown. The record originates from a study of Ad26.COV2.S vaccination and SARS-CoV-2 variants. Study outcomes and limitations: The study found higher spike-specific TCR breadth in vaccine than placebo recipients. Analyses of TCR breadth and depth may have underestimated total T cell responses. There was reportedly substantial breadth in spike-specific CD8+ and CD4+ T cell responses after vaccination.

V was trimmed by 3 bases and J by 3 bases, leaving 9 bases between them. The CDR3 loop spans 15 amino acids. Germline V gives CDR1 ENHRY, CDR2 SYGVKD. The data were produced by immunoSEQ multiplex PCR, yet TCRdb's version contains in-frame clones alone and is incomplete. The sample has over 85,000 clones, less than 85% seen once. This TCR was recovered from a human donor who had recovered from COVID-19. Source: peripheral blood, taken after recovery from COVID-19. V is TRBV10-3 and J is TRBJ1-6; D may be TRBD1 (5 bases). The CDR3 reads CAISEGTLYNSPLHF. CDR3 nucleotides: TGTGCCATCAGTGAAGGGACCCTCTATAATTCACCCCTCCACTTT.